What follows are 5 T cell receptor beta chains derived from one specimen sequenced in a study of CD8 T cells in Susac syndrome. The RNA input was about 0.5 to 1 ug, and it was reverse transcribed with random hexamers. TCRdb processed the immunoSEQ multiplex PCR reads anew with MiXCR; each CDR3 protein has one entry. The sample has 150,000 to 200,000 distinct CDR3 sequences; about 95% are singletons. Sequencing input: CD4+ T cells from PBMCs. The receptors stem from a human donor in good health.

The chain carries TRBV20-1 and TRBJ2-1; no firm D call. V was pared by 4 bases and J by 4 bases, with 5 bases between. The CDR3 contains 11 residues. Germline values: CDR1 DFQATT, CDR2 SNEGSKA (reference sequence). The CDR3 loop reads CSAMRYNEQFF. As DNA, the CDR3 is TGCAGTGCTATGAGGTACAATGAGCAGTTCTTC.

V usage is TRBV29-1 and J usage is TRBJ2-5; D is unclear. CDR1 SQVTM and CDR2 ANQGSEA come from the germline V gene. V lost 5 bases and J lost 1, with 8 bases in between. The CDR3 runs to 12 residues. The CDR3 DNA reads as TGCAGCGTTAGGACGTTCCAAGAGACCCAGTACTTC. It translates to CSVRTFQETQYF.

The gene calls are TRBV7-9 and TRBJ2-1, with TRBD2 identical over 7 bases. Trimming cost V 4 bases and J 7 bases; bases outside gene matches: 10. The germline CDR1 and CDR2 sequences are SEHNR and FQNEAQ (reference sequence). The CDR3 consists of 15 residues. CDR3 sequence: CASSYPWGRDNEQFF. The CDR3 region has the DNA TGTGCCAGCAGCTATCCCTGGGGGAGGGATAATGAGCAGTTCTTC.

V and J are TRBV7-2 and TRBJ2-1; 7 nucleotides align to TRBD2. From germline, CDR1 is SGHTA and CDR2 FQGNSA. The CDR3 covers 16 residues. After removal of 5 bases from V and 2 bases from J, the junction contained 9 bases not matched to a gene. The DNA of the CDR3 is TGTGCCAGCAGCCTACGGCCTAGCGGTACCTACAATGAGCAGTTCTTC. Translating it yields CASSLRPSGTYNEQFF.

The chain links TRBV20-1 to TRBJ2-4, with D possibly TRBD1 on 6 matching bases. V lost 3 bases, J lost 0 bases, and 18 bases lay in between. CDR3 length: 17 residues. Germline V gene lookup returns CDR1 DFQATT and CDR2 SNEGSKA (reference sequence). In DNA form, the CDR3 reads TGCAGTGCTAGCCGGGACAATTTACTCCTAGCCAAAAACATTCAGTACTTC. Translated, it gives CSASRDNLLLAKNIQYF.